These 19 T cell receptor beta chains were sequenced from one sample in a study of blood T cell repertoires in COVID-19. Clones were read by immunoSEQ multiplex PCR, and TCRdb kept only the in-frame ones, dropping some. Of tens of thousands of clones listed, 75% to 90% are singletons. Sequenced input: peripheral blood. These receptors were collected from a human donor in a cohort sampled during active COVID-19.

V and J are TRBV2 and TRBJ1-1; 9 positions match TRBD1. V was pared by 6 bases and J by 3 bases, with 5 bases of the junction left unmatched. CDR1 is SNHLY and CDR2 is FYNNEI in the germline V gene. The CDR3 has 14 amino acids. Here the CDR3 DNA reads TGTGCCAGCAGGGGGGGACAGGGAGACACTGAAGCTTTCTTT. As protein: CASRGGQGDTEAFF. The full variable domain, completed using reference TRBV2 and TRBJ1-1, is EPEVTQTPSHQVTQMGQEVILRCVPISNHLYFYWYRQILGQKVEFLVSFYNNEISEKSEIFDDQFSVERPDGSNFTLKIRSTKLEDSAMYFCASRGGQGDTEAFFGQGTRLTVV.

J is TRBJ2-7 and V is TRBV7-2, with a weak D call TRBD1 (6 bases). Germline V gives CDR1 SGHTA, CDR2 FQGNSA. The CDR3 consists of 15 residues. V was cut by 5 bases and J by 5 bases, with 19 bases left in between. CDR3 DNA: TGTGCCAGCAGCCCTTCGCAGGGGTATGCCGACGAGCAGTACTTC. This translates into CASSPSQGYADEQYF.

V and J are TRBV19 and TRBJ1-4, with TRBD1 matching 9 bases. V shed 8 bases, J shed 3 bases, and the junction held 10 bases outside the gene matches. Germline CDR1 reads LNHDA; CDR2 reads SQIVND (reference sequence). The CDR3 contains 16 residues. CDR3 sequence: CASHDGTGRPNEKLFF. The DNA of the CDR3 is TGTGCCAGTCATGACGGGACAGGGAGGCCTAATGAAAAACTGTTTTTT. Full variable domain (rest looked up from reference TRBV19 and TRBJ1-4): DGGITQSPKYLFRKEGQNVTLSCEQNLNHDAMYWYRQDPGQGLRLIYYSQIVNDFQKGDIAEGYSVSREKKESFPLTVTSAQKNPTAFYLCASHDGTGRPNEKLFFGSGTQLSVL.

The chain joins TRBV18 to TRBJ1-2; a weak D match, TRBD1 (6 bases). The CDR3 loop spans 15 amino acids. Germline lookup yields CDR1 KGHSH and CDR2 LQKENI. The germline V and J ends were trimmed by 2 bases and 0 bases, with 10 bases remaining between them. CDR3 sequence: CASSPGQLANYGYTF. CDR3 DNA sequence: TGTGCCAGCTCACCAGGACAGCTAGCTAACTATGGCTACACCTTC.

The chain has TRBV7-2 and TRBJ1-4; D unclear. CDR3 length: 15 amino acids. V was shortened by 1 base and J by 7 bases, with 13 bases between the two germline ends. Germline V gene lookup returns CDR1 SGHTA and CDR2 FQGNSA. The CDR3 spells CASSLVRGDAEKLFF. The CDR3 DNA is TGTGCCAGCAGCTTAGTACGGGGTGATGCTGAAAAACTGTTTTTT.

This chain connects TRBV3-1 (or the pseudogene TRBV3-2) to TRBJ2-7; D may be TRBD1 (6 bases). Between the trimmed V and J ends, which lost 6 bases and 4 bases, there was a span of 10 bases. The CDR3 loop spans 12 amino acids. CDR1 and CDR2 from the germline V gene are LGHDT and YNNKEL (reference sequence). For the CDR3, the DNA is TGTGCCAGCAGTCGGACAGCTTACGAGCAGTACTTC. This gives the protein CASSRTAYEQYF.

The chain recombines TRBV9 with TRBJ2-6, with D maybe TRBD2 (5 bases). V lost 4 bases and J 1 base, leaving 21 bases between the germline ends. Germline CDR1 and CDR2: SGDLS and YYNGEE. This CDR3 comprises 19 residues. The CDR3 is CASSPKGGRFKSGANVLTF. The DNA for the CDR3 is TGTGCCAGCAGCCCTAAAGGAGGCAGGTTTAAATCTGGGGCCAACGTCCTGACTTTC.

This chain uses TRBV7-2 with TRBJ2-5; the match to TRBD2 covers 8 bases. The germline CDR1 and CDR2 sequences are SGHTA and FQGNSA. CDR3 length: 15 amino acids. V lost 5 bases and J lost 5; bases outside the gene matches: 10. CDR3 DNA: TGTGCCAGCAGCCTGGGGGGGACTAGAGTGGAGACCCAGTACTTC. This translates into CASSLGGTRVETQYF.

The chain uses TRBV28 and TRBJ2-7; TRBD1 aligns across 7 bases. This CDR3 comprises 16 residues. The V segment lost 2 bases and the J segment 3 bases; nucleotides outside the gene matches: 10. Germline CDR1 reads MDHEN; CDR2 reads SYDVKM. CDR3 sequence (DNA): TGTGCCAGCAGTTTAGTCGGACAGGCGACGTTCTACGAGCAGTACTTC. Protein: CASSLVGQATFYEQYF.

V gene TRBV19 combines with J gene TRBJ1-4, with 7 bases identical to TRBD1. CDR1 and CDR2 (germline): LNHDA, SQIVND (reference sequence). The junction had 14 bases not matched to a gene; V was cut back by 5 bases and J by 8 bases. This CDR3 is built from 16 residues. The CDR3 DNA is TGTGCCAGTAGTCCACTCCAGGGGGTGAGTGCCGAAAAACTGTTTTTT. Residues: CASSPLQGVSAEKLFF.

This chain connects TRBV6-6 to TRBJ1-6; no definite D call. The germline V gene has CDR1 MNHNY and CDR2 SVGAGI (reference sequence). Trimming stripped 5 bases from V and 1 base from J, with 9 bases between. The CDR3 has 15 residues. The DNA of the CDR3 is TGTGCCAGCAGTACTCAGGCGTCCTATAATTCACCCCTCCACTTT. It codes for CASSTQASYNSPLHF.

The CDR3 loop is CASSQLRNTEAFF. CDR3 nucleotide sequence: TGTGCCAGCAGCCAGTTAAGGAACACTGAAGCTTTCTTT. The chain joins TRBV12-3 or TRBV12-4 to TRBJ1-1; D is ambiguous. The CDR3 is 13 amino acids. V was pared by 6 bases and J by 1 base, with 9 bases between.

This clone was recorded a few times. The CDR3 nucleotides read TGTGCCAGCACCGGGCAGACCAGCACAGATACGCAGTATTTT. Amino acid sequence: CASTGQTSTDTQYF. This chain links TRBV7-9 with TRBJ2-3; D gene uncertain. Germline V gene lookup returns CDR1 SEHNR and CDR2 FQNEAQ (reference sequence). This CDR3 has 14 amino acids. V shed 7 bases and J shed 0 bases, with 11 bases lying between them. Full variable domain (remainder filled in from reference TRBV7-9 and TRBJ2-3): DTGVSQNPRHKITKRGQNVTFRCDPISEHNRLYWYRQTLGQGPEFLTYFQNEAQLEKSRLLSDRFSAERPKGSFSTLEIQRTEQGDSAMYLCASTGQTSTDTQYFGPGTRLTVL.

The chain joins TRBV27 to TRBJ2-1, with 10 bases lining up with TRBD2. The V gene end was trimmed by 4 bases and the J gene end by 4 bases; junction bases not matched to a gene: 13. Germline V CDR1 and CDR2: MNHEY, SMNVEV (reference sequence). This CDR3 region has 18 residues. CDR3 nucleotide sequence: TGTGCCAGCAGTTCCCTTCTAGCGGGGGCTAACCCTTACAATGAGCAGTTCTTC. It specifies CASSSLLAGANPYNEQFF.

The rearrangement links TRBV6-1 to TRBJ1-4; possibly TRBD1 for D (6 bases). Trimming took off 4 bases at V and 3 bases at J, with 18 bases between the two ends. The length of the CDR3 is 17 residues. Germline values: CDR1 MNHNS, CDR2 SASEGT. In nucleotides, the CDR3 is TGTGCCAGCAGTGGTACCTACGGGACAAGGGCTAATGAAAAACTGTTTTTT. This sequence encodes CASSGTYGTRANEKLFF.

In its sample, this clone was seen a few times. The rearrangement uses TRBV27 and TRBJ1-4, with no clear D. The germline CDR1 and CDR2 sequences are MNHEY and SMNVEV (reference sequence). This CDR3 comprises 13 residues. Trimming left V 3 bases short and J 8 bases short, with 10 bases between. The CDR3 region has the DNA TGTGCCAGCAGTTTGGTATTCGGGGAAAAACTGTTTTTT. Translated, it gives CASSLVFGEKLFF.

This clone was seen a handful of times. The chain links TRBV30 to TRBJ1-1; maybe TRBD1 (5 bases). Trimming removed 1 base from V and 4 bases from J, with 10 bases in between. Germline CDR1 and CDR2: GTSNPN and SVGIG (reference sequence). The CDR3 covers 13 residues. CDR3: CAWSGGGVTEAFF. For the CDR3, the DNA is TGTGCCTGGAGTGGGGGCGGGGTCACTGAAGCTTTCTTT.

This rearrangement joins TRBV19 to TRBJ2-3; D call uncertain. The CDR3 runs 15 residues. Germline CDR1 LNHDA, CDR2 SQIVND (reference sequence). V lost 3 bases and J 1 base, leaving 11 bases between the germline ends. The CDR3 loop is CASSMVLARTDTQYF. The CDR3 bases are TGTGCCAGTAGTATGGTGTTAGCCCGCACAGATACGCAGTATTTT.

The V call is TRBV4-3, the J call TRBJ2-7; TRBD2 is a possible D gene (6 bases). The germline V gene has CDR1 LGHNA and CDR2 YSLEER. There are 16 residues in the CDR3. V gave up 0 bases and J gave up 3 bases, with 15 bases separating them. The CDR3 protein is CASSQDRGGSYYEQYF. The CDR3 coding sequence is TGCGCCAGCAGCCAAGACCGCGGAGGGAGCTACTACGAGCAGTACTTC.